A selection of T cell receptor beta chains follows, all from one sample in a study of blood T cells in healthy people across ages. TCRdb processed the 5' RACE reads anew with MiXCR; each CDR3 protein has one entry. Of about 1.5 million distinct CDR3 sequences listed, approximately 43% are singletons. The material sequenced was blood. The receptors shown here come from a woman between 18 and 29 years old in good health. The CDR3 runs from the conserved cysteine through the conserved F or W. Size tells how often a clone was seen (once, few, many) or the class of an expanded clone, and some rows leave it out.

TRBV18,few,CASSPALAGGHEQYF
TRBV10-3,NA,CAINGGGIEQPQHF
TRBV6-5,NA,CASSSLPTYEQYF
TRBV4-2,many,CASSLSDISSYNEQFF
TRBV6-1,NA,CASSEGGAQYF
TRBV10-3,few,CAISEWEGGQTNEQFF
TRBV7-9,NA,CASSLENTRELFF
TRBV6-5,NA,CATAGTGNNEKLFF
TRBV9,few,CASSVRDRMISSTDTQYF
TRBV28,few,CASSFHLYEQYF